This paragraph covers one TCR beta chain sequence. Its antigen target is currently unknown. No clone much larger than this one lies a single base away; base qualities are absent. This entry belongs to a study of cytomegalovirus exposure and HLA in healthy donors (dated by TCRdb to 2017 to 2019). Looking at the study overall: In an earlier analysis of approximately 640 of the donors, around 300 Gb of sequence data and 117 million unique TCR beta sequences from 150 million to 200 million T cells were reported. An early release covering roughly 600 HLA-typed donors comprised roughly 300 gigabases of sequencing data and tens of millions of unique TCR sequences. Of the 350 to 400 genotyped donors, about 80% fell in the genetic ancestry cluster associated with self-reported Caucasian donors. The study was designed to test whether signatures of past pathogen exposure could be identified by cataloging public T cell receptors. Using immunosequencing, the study profiled T cell repertoires from about 610 subjects and related those repertoires to cytomegalovirus serostatus. Besides the first cohort of roughly 700 subjects, a separate validation cohort made up of some 110 different subjects was used. The study combined high-throughput TCR immunosequencing, statistical association of individual TCRs with disease status, and machine learning to predict cytomegalovirus infection status. To study patterns of TCR occurrence, a later analysis re-analyzed previously published TCR beta repertoires from several hundred donors and added high-resolution HLA genotyping. Rather than drawing on any new phenotypic data, the later analysis identified candidate immune exposures from TCR beta sequences and the way those sequences occurred across donors. In an earlier analysis of a few hundred of the donors, high-throughput TCR beta sequencing was used to judge whether each TCR beta V gene segment behaved as functional or pseudogenic. Donor age, sex, ethnicity and CMV serostatus were compiled alongside the repertoire data. Genome-wide SNP genotypes for about 60% of the roughly 700 donors were used in a later genetic analysis, which treated that subset as a discovery cohort. All discovery cohort repertoires had been generated using a single sequencing platform. Class I and class II HLA loci were covered by the typing at four-digit resolution. Typing coverage varied by locus: about 629-640 donors for A, B, C, DRB1 and DQB1; under 550 for DQA1; more than 600 for DPA1; under 490 for DPB1. About five DR-DQ haplotypes were treated as single units for association and clustering because of strong linkage in the cohort. On average, over 200,000 unique TCR beta nucleotide sequences were sequenced per donor among a few hundred genotyped donors of the cohort, with roughly 18% of those sequences being non-productive.

Library creation used the immunoSEQ multiplex PCR assay. For the multiplex PCR, a mixture combining 60 forward primers for TCR Vbeta segments and 13 reverse primers for TCR Jbeta segments was used. The CDR3 region of rearranged TCR beta genes was amplified from genomic DNA by a multiplex PCR assay. Amplified TCR beta libraries were sequenced as 87-base-pair reads on the Illumina HiSeq System. The authors' pipeline ran thus. A later analysis counted some 74 million unique TCR beta chains across the 670 or so repertoires, and roughly 11 million of these chains were shared by at least two donors. Raw reads were error-corrected and collapsed into unique sequences by a nearest-neighbor algorithm in which closely related sequences were merged to remove PCR and sequencing errors. V, D and J gene segments were assigned by aligning CDR3 sequences to IMGT reference sequences. For a sequence to be retained, at least a six-nucleotide match to both a V gene segment and a J gene segment was required. Rearrangements were classified as productive when the CDR3 lacked stop codons and remained in frame with V and J, and all other rearrangements were classified as non-productive. CDR3 was defined according to IMGT convention as the region running from the second conserved V-encoded cysteine to the conserved J-encoded phenylalanine. In an earlier analysis of around 570 of the donors, sequences lacking an unambiguous match to a single V gene segment were excluded. In an earlier analysis of 587 of the donors, V segments were called functional above 56.7% productive rearrangements and were called segregating when the between-donor standard deviation exceeded 5%. A statistical classification framework was built to diagnose cytomegalovirus status from the catalog of TCR beta chain sequences. V and J gene assignment, in a later analysis, came from comparing TCR nucleotide sequences with IMGT/GENE-DB human TR gene sequences. In a later analysis, CDR3 sequences and most-parsimonious VDJ recombination scenarios were assigned using the TCRdist pipeline. In a later analysis, each TCR beta chain was defined by its CDR3 amino acid sequence together with its V-gene family, and reads without a unique V-gene family were excluded. A later analysis removed 592 highly shared, low-generation-probability nucleotide sequences to deal with suspected cross-contamination and a sequencing artifact. A later analysis calculated a clonal expansion index for each public chain from normalized within-repertoire ranks of inferred template counts. In a later analysis, generation probabilities were computed using a VDJ recombination model fitted to out-of-frame rearrangements, and the results were checked against IGoR. Hypergeometric tests were used in a later analysis to score TCR-TCR, TCR-HLA and TCR-CMV co-occurrence, with a repertoire-size bias correction applied to the TCR pairs. A later analysis estimated false discovery rates by permuting HLA or CMV assignments 20 times. In a later analysis, co-occurring TCRs were grouped with DBSCAN, and TCRdist sequence similarity was added when clustering was performed within HLA-allele-positive subsets. Repertoires with fewer than 30,000 or more than 120,000 public chains, plus five repertoires with anomalous nucleotide sharing, were excluded from co-occurrence clustering. TCRdb carries this immuneACCESS record with in-frame sequences only. Its versions omit some clonotypes, under half of them owing to an unresolved V gene in the studies checked, with the rest unexplained. That table furnishes V, J and clone size, whereas the DNA furnished D and trimming. Recorded for this sample are 150,000 or so clones; roughly 80% of them occurred a single time. The top ten hold under 2.5% of the sample.

Reading the germline V gene (reference sequence) gives CDR1 LNHDA and CDR2 SQIVND. Its CDR3 holds 16 amino acids, cysteine through phenylalanine. The kept DNA is CDR3 alone, 48 bases in frame from the first base. The junction shows trimming of 3 bases on V and 2 bases on J, and the gene matches do not reach 5 bases of it. Broad study findings and their caveats: Across donors, most TCR sequences were observed very rarely, whereas some public TCRs were present in many individuals. The classifier was reported to diagnose cytomegalovirus status with high specificity and sensitivity in both the original cohort and the validation cohort. Only TCR beta chains were sequenced in this cohort, and the absence of alpha or paired-chain data limited detectable features. The only immune exposure information available for the cohort was CMV serostatus. The study listed 150 to 200 TCR beta chains as associated with cytomegalovirus. When HLA alleles, especially DR and DQ, strongly co-occurred, attributing TCR associations to individual alleles was difficult. The earlier analysis of around 600 of the donors excluded over 15 rarely observed V segments, including chromosome 9 orphons, because counts were too low. According to a later analysis, most CMV-associated TCR beta chains appeared to be HLA-restricted, and the HLA associations seemed to be driven largely by CMV exposure. Because HLA typing was missing for some donors at each locus, association tests included only the typed subset. A further reported finding was that TCR beta sequences accurately predicted the HLA-A and HLA-B alleles for most subjects in the first cohort. Specific HLA alleles were associated with roughly 16,000 TCR beta sequences at a false discovery rate of 0.05 in a later analysis. The presence/absence analyses assumed that sequencing depth was roughly uniform across donors, and that assumption may not be true. In vitro tests confirmed that a few of the cytomegalovirus-associated TCR beta chains recognize cytomegalovirus antigens. Compared with the 666-donor mean, donors in an Asian-associated ancestry cluster had fewer N-insertions in productive TCRs, according to a later genetic analysis. A later analysis found that TCR association rates varied across HLA loci, with DRB1 alleles showing the most associated TCRs and HLA-C alleles the fewest. Linkage disequilibrium might explain the correlated functional status among segregating V segments, but an unknown experimental factor could not be excluded. An earlier analysis of around 600 of the donors showed that most TCR beta V segments appeared in productive rearrangements either about 90% or about 30% of the time, which broadly matched IMGT annotations. A later genetic analysis associated a missense DCLRE1C variant with V-gene and J-gene trimming of TCR beta chains, and an independent cohort replicated the association. Some IMGT-functional V segments, including TRBV6-2 and TRBV6-3, could not be distinguished by the 87-base-pair reads and were therefore excluded. The authors suggested that the approach could potentially be extended to other disease states and immunological phenotypes. Compared with equally common non-associated chains, HLA-associated TCR beta chains in a later analysis were more clonally expanded and had lower generation probabilities. Several of the top co-occurrence clusters appeared to be linked to parvovirus B19, influenza, CMV and Epstein-Barr virus, according to a later analysis. A cluster of highly shared sequence variants was judged likely to be a technical artifact of the sequencing pipeline.

The cohort was made up of 666 healthy bone marrow donors. All cohort members were sampled while nominally healthy, although unrecorded immune exposures were likely present. The donor was CMV seronegative and was included in the group of around 320 seronegative cohort members. Each donor provided a peripheral blood sample, and peripheral blood mononuclear cells were used for TCR beta sequencing. The Qiagen DNeasy Blood Extraction Kit was used to extract genomic DNA from the blood cell samples. The receptor's source is a female donor in good health and CMV-seronegative. This chain joins TRBV19 to TRBJ2-1, with TRBD2 matching 9 junction bases. The material sequenced was PBMCs. The nucleotide sequence reads TGTGCCAGTAGTATCTTGGCGGGAGGGGCCTACAATGAGCAGTTCTTC. The resulting protein is CASSILAGGAYNEQFF.